This paragraph covers one T cell receptor (beta chain) sequence. Original processing notes: Cell counts per sample came from amplifying reference gene primers. Libraries were prepared by immunoSEQ multiplex PCR; TCRdb keeps only in-frame clonotypes and omits some of them. V and J calls and clone size are as listed in that table; D and trimming were resolved from the DNA. The data show more than 200,000 clones, around 88% seen once. Unmatched junction bases numbered 6, after V lost 5 bases and J lost 7 bases. The CDR3 sequence is 13 residues long. Germline CDR1 LNHDA, CDR2 SQIVND (reference sequence). The data were taken from a study of blood T cell repertoires in COVID-19. Study in general: Sites in the United States, Italy and Spain provided acute and convalescent COVID-19 samples. From T cells, B-cell-depleted T cells, or PBMCs came the material, which was cDNA or gDNA.

This receptor was identified in a woman in her twenties or thirties with COVID-19, enrolled during active disease. The chain links TRBV19 to TRBJ1-2; 8 bases fit TRBD1. Sequencing was performed on peripheral blood. For the CDR3, the DNA is TGTGCCAGTAGTGCCCAGACAGGGGCTGGCTACACCTTC. This gives the protein CASSAQTGAGYTF. Supplemented by reference TRBV19 and TRBJ1-2, the full variable domain reads DGGITQSPKYLFRKEGQNVTLSCEQNLNHDAMYWYRQDPGQGLRLIYYSQIVNDFQKGDIAEGYSVSREKKESFPLTVTSAQKNPTAFYLCASSAQTGAGYTFGSGTRLTVV.